Listed here are 30 T cell receptor beta chains from one sample, sequenced in a study of blood T cells in healthy people across ages. Next came a second PCR, run for about 7 to 12 cycles, which used a sample-barcoded 5' primer along with a J-beta primer mix. Each CDR3 protein is one row after TCRdb ran MiXCR on the 5' RACE reads. This sample has 1.5 million or so distinct CDR3 sequences; under 55% occur once, and the top ten carry around 4%. Sample: blood. The receptors shown here come from a woman between 18 and 29 years old in good health.

This clonotype was counted between two and nine times. The CDR3 loop is CASSSSGISYNEQFF. The CDR3 DNA reads as TGCGCCAGCAGCTCTAGCGGGATCTCCTACAATGAGCAGTTCTTC. The chain uses TRBV5-1 and TRBJ2-1, with 9 nucleotides matching TRBD2. V trimming: 3 bases; J trimming: 0 bases; junction bases outside the gene matches: 1. CDR1 SGHRS and CDR2 YFSETQ come from the germline V gene. The CDR3 consists of 15 residues.

The chain recombines TRBV6-2 or TRBV6-3 with TRBJ1-2; D is ambiguous. The CDR3 runs 11 residues. Germline V CDR1 and CDR2: MNHEY, SVGEGT. Trimming took off 8 bases at V and 5 bases at J, with 9 bases between the two ends. CDR3 amino acids: CASGIGYGYTF. The CDR3 DNA reads TGTGCCAGCGGAATAGGGTATGGCTACACCTTC.

This clonotype was observed a single time. J is TRBJ2-1 and V is TRBV15; the match to TRBD1 covers 7 bases. The DNA end favors TRBJ2-7, so the J call may be wrong. CDR1 is LNHNV, CDR2 YYDKDF, per germline (reference sequence). The CDR3 runs 16 residues. The CDR3 protein is CATSRRQGSSYNEQYF. The CDR3 nucleotides read TGTGCCACCAGCAGACGACAGGGTAGCTCCTACAATGAGCAGTACTTC.

The chain links TRBV27 to TRBJ1-1; possibly TRBD1 for D (6 bases). V was cut by 10 bases and J by 1 base, with 13 bases left in between. This CDR3 contains 13 residues. The germline CDR1 and CDR2 sequences are MNHEY and SMNVEV (reference sequence). The CDR3 here is CATVGHPNTEAFF. In DNA form, the CDR3 reads TGTGCCACCGTGGGACATCCGAACACTGAAGCTTTCTTT.

J is TRBJ1-6 and V is TRBV14; a weak D match, TRBD1 (6 bases). Germline values: CDR1 SGHDN, CDR2 FVKESK. CDR3 length equals 15 residues. V was pared by 4 bases and J by 7 bases, with 14 bases between. Here the CDR3 reads CASSPIGGRNSPLHF. The CDR3, as DNA: TGTGCCAGCAGCCCGATTGGGGGGCGGAATTCACCCCTCCACTTT.

The chain has TRBV13 and TRBJ1-5, with D maybe TRBD1 (6 bases). The germline V gene encodes CDR1 PRHDT and CDR2 FYEKMQ (reference sequence). The CDR3 contains 12 residues. V lost 5 bases, J lost 11 bases, and 13 bases lay in between. The CDR3 is CASSQGGGAQHF. The CDR3 nucleotides read TGTGCCAGCAGCCAAGGGGGGGGCGCCCAGCATTTT. The complete variable domain, with remaining parts taken from reference TRBV13 and TRBJ1-5, reads AAGVIQSPRHLIKEKRETATLKCYPIPRHDTVYWYQQGPGQDPQFLISFYEKMQSDKGSIPDRFSAQQFSDYHSELNMSSLELGDSALYFCASSQGGGAQHFGDGTRLSIL.

Concerning this clonotype: Its ends do not fully match the called genes, so a read error is possible. The chain combines TRBV10-2 with TRBJ2-2, with 11 nucleotides matching TRBD1. This CDR3 is 15 amino acids long. Per germline, CDR1 WSHSY and CDR2 SAAADI. CDR3 nucleotide sequence: TGCGCCAGCAGAACGGACAGGGGGCGCACCGGGGGGCTGTTTTTT. Translation: CASRTDRGRTGGLFF.

Of note for this clonotype: Just one base apart from a much larger clone, this may be a read error. The chain employs TRBV28 and TRBJ2-3; D perhaps matches TRBD1 (6 bases). The CDR3 is 14 amino acids. The germline V gene encodes CDR1 MDHEN and CDR2 SYDVKM. Trimming shortened V by 7 bases and J by 6 bases, and 17 bases separated the two germline ends. The CDR3 loop is CASKGTREADTQYF. As DNA, the CDR3 is TGTGCCAGCAAAGGGACAAGAGAGGCGGATACGCAGTATTTT.

This clonotype was observed many times. This rearrangement joins TRBV21-1 to TRBJ1-5; TRBD1, the table's D call, was not compared with the DNA. TRBV21-1 is reported as a pseudogene. The CDR3 contains 14 residues. The CDR3 here is CASKGGSFNQPQHF. The CDR3 bases are TGTGCCAGCAAGGGGGGGAGTTTCAATCAGCCCCAGCATTTT.

The genes are TRBV5-5 and TRBJ1-2; D is ambiguous. Trimming cost V 4 bases and J 10 bases, with 14 bases left between them. CDR3 length equals 12 residues. The germline V gene has CDR1 SGHKS and CDR2 YYEKEE (reference sequence). The CDR3 sequence is CASSPSGRFYTF. CDR3 in DNA: TGTGCCAGCAGCCCGAGTGGCAGATTCTACACCTTC.

CDR3 nucleotides: TGTGCCAGCAGTGAAGGGGGGTACACAGATACGCAGTATTTT. Its translation is CASSEGGYTDTQYF. This chain connects TRBV2 to TRBJ2-3, with D tentatively TRBD1 or TRBD2 (5 bases each). The CDR3 covers 14 residues. Per germline, CDR1 SNHLY and CDR2 FYNNEI. V shed 1 base and J shed 2 bases, with 7 bases lying between them.

This clonotype was counted between two and nine times. This chain links TRBV6-2 or TRBV6-3 with TRBJ2-1; maybe TRBD2 (6 bases). The ends were cut back, 11 bases at V and 4 bases at J, with 9 bases in the middle. The CDR3 covers 11 residues. Germline assignment: CDR1 MNHEY and CDR2 SVGEGT. The CDR3 sequence: CAGGIYNEQFF. The DNA of the CDR3 is TGTGCCGGGGGGATTTACAATGAGCAGTTCTTC.

As concerns this clonotype: A much larger clonotype is one base distant, so this may be a read error. The genes are TRBV7-9 and TRBJ1-2; 10 nucleotides line up with TRBD1. Germline trimming cut 4 bases from V and 4 bases from J; bases unmatched to any gene: 0. Germline CDR1 reads SEHNR; CDR2 reads FQNEAQ (reference sequence). The CDR3 spans 13 residues. DNA for the CDR3: TGTGCCAGCAGCTGGGACAGGGGCTATGGCTACACCTTC. Its translation: CASSWDRGYGYTF.

This chain connects TRBV4-3 to TRBJ1-5, with D maybe TRBD1 (5 bases). This CDR3 has 15 residues. The germline V gene has CDR1 LGHNA and CDR2 YSLEER. Trimming took 0 bases from V and 2 from J, leaving 8 bases between them. The CDR3 spells CASSQDQGGNQPQHF. The CDR3 DNA follows: TGCGCCAGCAGCCAAGATCAGGGTGGCAATCAGCCCCAGCATTTT.

This chain links TRBV9 with TRBJ2-3, with TRBD2 matching over 10 bases. With 1 base clipped from V and 2 bases from J, the junction kept 7 bases outside the gene matches. The germline CDR1 and CDR2 sequences are SGDLS and YYNGEE. The CDR3 spans 17 residues. In DNA, the CDR3 is TGTGCCAGCAGCGTAACTAGCGGGGCCTTGTACACAGATACGCAGTATTTT. Its translation: CASSVTSGALYTDTQYF.

The V call is TRBV27, the J call TRBJ1-4, with TRBD1 identical over 7 bases. The V gene end was trimmed by 4 bases and the J gene end by 1 base; junction bases not matched to a gene: 15. CDR3 size: 19 residues. Germline V gives CDR1 MNHEY, CDR2 SMNVEV (reference sequence). CDR3 protein: CASSSLTGWIGLTNEKLFF. DNA of the CDR3: TGTGCCAGCAGTTCCCTGACAGGGTGGATTGGTCTAACTAATGAAAAACTGTTTTTT.

V and J are TRBV15 and TRBJ2-3; possible D gene TRBD1, 5 bases. CDR3 length equals 15 residues. Germline CDR1 LNHNV, CDR2 YYDKDF (reference sequence). Deletions cut 10 bases from V and 0 bases from J, with 17 bases between. This CDR3 is CAIRDGRTSTDTQYF. As DNA, the CDR3 is TGTGCCATCCGCGACGGGCGGACAAGCACAGATACGCAGTATTTT.

There are a few counts of this clonotype. This chain links TRBV29-1 with TRBJ2-1; D is ambiguous. Trimming cost V 2 bases and J 11 bases, with 13 bases left between them. The CDR3 is made up of 12 amino acids. CDR1 is SQVTM, CDR2 ANQGSEA, per germline. In DNA form, the CDR3 reads TGCAGCGTTGAATGGGGTCTTAGGCAGCAGTTCTTC. It yields the protein CSVEWGLRQQFF.

In its sample, this clonotype was seen a few times. The genes are TRBV7-8 and TRBJ2-2; D remains unclear. The length of the CDR3 is 15 residues. The ends were cut back, 5 bases at V and 0 bases at J, with 10 bases in the middle. Germline CDR1 reads SGHVS; CDR2 reads FQNEAQ. The CDR3 sequence: CASSPLIANTGELFF. CDR3 bases: TGTGCCAGCAGCCCGCTGATCGCGAACACCGGGGAGCTGTTTTTT.

There are many counts of this clonotype. This chain connects TRBV20-1 to TRBJ2-1; 7 bases align to TRBD2. In germline, CDR1 is DFQATT, CDR2 SNEGSKA (reference sequence). This CDR3 comprises 14 residues. V shed 3 bases, J shed 4 bases, and the junction held 6 bases outside the gene matches. CDR3 amino acids: CSARGRGLYNEQFF. CDR3 DNA: TGCAGTGCTAGGGGGCGGGGGTTGTACAATGAGCAGTTCTTC.

A word on this clonotype: Relative to the germline gene, one junction end is altered; a read error may explain this. This chain links TRBV5-6 with TRBJ2-1, with D possibly TRBD2 on 5 matching bases. The germline CDR1 and CDR2 sequences are SGHDT and YYEEEE. This CDR3 contains 14 residues. The CDR3 DNA is TGTGCCAGCAGCTGGAGCGGCTCCTACGATGAGCAGTTCTTC. Translation gives CASSWSGSYDEQFF.

The count of this clonotype is one. The V call is TRBV5-1, the J call TRBJ2-1; 9 positions match TRBD2. Per the germline V gene, CDR1 is SGHRS and CDR2 is YFSETQ. The CDR3 is made up of 14 amino acids. The junction had 5 bases not matched to a gene; V was cut back by 6 bases and J by 4 bases. In DNA form, the CDR3 reads TGCGCCAGCACGGCGGGGGGGCCGTACAATGAGCAGTTCTTC. Protein sequence: CASTAGGPYNEQFF.

The chain has TRBV6-6 and TRBJ2-5, with 8 bases matching TRBD1. After removal of 0 bases from V and 4 bases from J, the junction contained 10 bases not matched to a gene. Germline V gene sequence: CDR1 MNHNY, CDR2 SVGAGI (reference sequence). The CDR3 is 17 amino acids. The CDR3 DNA sequence: TGTGCCAGCAGTTACTCGAACGCGGCAGGGACAGGAGAGACCCAGTACTTC. Translation: CASSYSNAAGTGETQYF.

The chain couples TRBV20-1 to TRBJ2-1; 9 bases match TRBD2. Trimming took 0 bases from V and 4 from J; bases not matched to a gene: 7. There are 16 residues in the CDR3. Per the germline V gene, CDR1 is DFQATT and CDR2 is SNEGSKA (reference sequence). Written as DNA, the CDR3 is TGCAGTGCTAGAGATCAGCATAGCGGGAGTTACAATGAGCAGTTCTTC. Amino acid sequence: CSARDQHSGSYNEQFF.

This clonotype was seen many times. V usage is TRBV29-1 and J usage is TRBJ2-1, with D unresolved. This CDR3 is built from 14 residues. With 1 base removed from V and 2 bases from J, the gap between germline ends came to 9 bases. Germline V CDR1 and CDR2: SQVTM, ANQGSEA. The CDR3 sequence: CSVEGRQPYNEQFF. The CDR3 DNA follows: TGCAGCGTTGAAGGTCGGCAGCCCTACAATGAGCAGTTCTTC.

The rearrangement links TRBV7-9 to TRBJ2-3; D remains unclear. V dropped 6 bases and J dropped 7 bases, with 20 bases sitting between them. This CDR3 is built from 15 residues. CDR1 and CDR2 (germline): SEHNR, FQNEAQ (reference sequence). The CDR3 region is CASSFFEPRWNTQYF. CDR3 DNA: TGTGCCAGCAGTTTCTTTGAGCCGCGTTGGAATACGCAGTATTTT.

The gene calls are TRBV12-3 or TRBV12-4 and TRBJ2-2; TRBD2 agrees at 7 bases. V was clipped by 6 bases and J by 4 bases; unmatched bases: 5. The CDR3 sequence is 14 residues long. This CDR3 is CASSRREITGELFF. CDR3 bases: TGTGCCAGCAGCCGGCGGGAGATCACCGGGGAGCTGTTTTTT.

The rearrangement joins TRBV24-1 to TRBJ2-3, with D perhaps being TRBD1 or TRBD2 (5 bases each). Germline V CDR1 and CDR2: KGHDR, SFDVKD. With 5 bases removed from V and 1 base from J, the gap between germline ends came to 12 bases. This CDR3 has 15 amino acids. The CDR3 loop is CATSGGEVGTDTQYF. DNA for the CDR3: TGTGCCACCAGTGGAGGGGAAGTGGGCACAGATACGCAGTATTTT.

This rearrangement joins TRBV25-1 to TRBJ2-1, with TRBD1 identical over 8 bases. The last part of the DNA fits TRBJ2-7 better; the J call may be wrong. CDR3 length: 16 amino acids. Germline values: CDR1 MGHDK, CDR2 SYGVNS. CDR3 loop: CASSEQGQGSYNEQYF. In DNA, the CDR3 is TGTGCCAGCAGTGAACAAGGACAGGGCTCCTACAATGAGCAGTACTTC.

This clonotype was found a few times. This chain links TRBV6-5 with TRBJ2-1, with D perhaps TRBD1 or TRBD2 (6 bases each). The germline V gene has CDR1 MNHEY and CDR2 SVGAGI. Between the trimmed V and J ends, which lost 3 bases and 7 bases, there was a span of 16 bases. This CDR3 is 15 amino acids long. The CDR3 coding sequence is TGTGCCAGCAGTTATGAAGGGGGGCGTTGGAATGAGCAGTTCTTC. Protein sequence: CASSYEGGRWNEQFF.